This T cell receptor beta chain is from a study of T cells in Graves' hyperthyroidism and ophthalmopathy. The overall study: It was at initial diagnosis, before any treatment, that peripheral blood was collected. Points from the study as a whole: In blood, most of the thyroid clonotypes expanded above 0.001 were also present.

Template material for amplifying TCR beta CDR3 regions consisted of RNA transcripts. The HTBI primer set drove a first-round RT-PCR of the TCR CDR3. TCRdb used MiXCR to reprocess the multiplex PCR reads, holding one entry per CDR3 protein. Seen here are 550,000 to 700,000 distinct CDR3 sequences, around 15% observed once, and the top ten hold roughly 4.3%. At least 3 on the Clinical Activity Score was recorded for ophthalmopathy patients, who also had NOSPECS grade at least 4 and duration under 3 months. Exclusion followed for patients with uncontrolled infection, other autoimmune disease, pregnancy or lactation. This clonotype was found a few times. Its antigen remains unidentified. This CDR3 is 15 amino acids long. Germline assignment: CDR1 LNHDA and CDR2 SQIVND (reference sequence). Trimming shortened V by 4 bases and J by 3 bases, and 13 bases separated the two germline ends.

V usage is TRBV19 and J usage is TRBJ1-5; D is undetermined. This clonotype originated in a woman between 40 and 55 years old with Graves' ophthalmopathy. Material: blood. CDR3 sequence reads: CASSSQREINQPQHF. The CDR3 DNA reads as TGTGCCAGTAGTAGCCAGCGGGAGATCAATCAGCCCCAGCATTTT.